The 21 T cell receptor beta chains in this list originate from one sample, sequenced in a study of T cell responses to AZD1222 COVID-19 vaccine. Assay: immunoSEQ multiplex PCR; the TCRdb copy retains only in-frame clones and omits some. The sample lists about 160,000 clones, 88% seen once, with more than 4% in the top ten. Sequenced here: peripheral blood, sampled 28 days after the second AZD1222 dose. These receptors all stem from an adult who received the AZD1222 COVID-19 vaccine.

This clone was recorded only once. V and J are TRBV2 and TRBJ2-7, with a possible D match to TRBD2 (6 bases). Germline values: CDR1 SNHLY, CDR2 FYNNEI. Trimming cost V 5 bases and J 3 bases, with 17 bases left between them. The CDR3 has 15 residues. CDR3 sequence (DNA): TGTGCCAGCAGTAATTACAGGCGGGGACTCTACGAGCAGTACTTC. It specifies CASSNYRRGLYEQYF. Variable domain in full (rest from reference TRBV2 and TRBJ2-7): EPEVTQTPSHQVTQMGQEVILRCVPISNHLYFYWYRQILGQKVEFLVSFYNNEISEKSEIFDDQFSVERPDGSNFTLKIRSTKLEDSAMYFCASSNYRRGLYEQYFGPGTRLTVT.

In its sample, this clone was seen once. The chain carries TRBV5-4 and TRBJ2-2; the match to TRBD1 covers 7 bases. Germline V gene lookup returns CDR1 SGHNT and CDR2 YYREEE (reference sequence). The ends lost 1 base at V and 5 bases at J; junction bases unmatched: 8. The CDR3 consists of 16 residues. CDR3 residues: CASSLTGVGLTGELFF. In DNA form, the CDR3 reads TGTGCCAGCAGCTTGACAGGGGTCGGGCTAACCGGGGAGCTGTTTTTT.

The V gene is TRBV5-1, the J gene TRBJ1-3; D remains ambiguous. Looked up from germline, CDR1 is SGHRS and CDR2 is YFSETQ. The ends were cut back, 3 bases at V and 0 bases at J, with 10 bases in the middle. The CDR3 has 15 amino acids. CDR3 sequence (DNA): TGCGCCAGCAGCTCAGACGGCCACTCTGGAAACACCATATATTTT. Translated: CASSSDGHSGNTIYF.

The rearrangement links TRBV3-1 (or the pseudogene TRBV3-2) to TRBJ1-2; the D is unclear. The ends were cut back, 4 bases at V and 3 bases at J, with 12 bases in the middle. The CDR3 totals 14 residues. Germline V lookup: CDR1 LGHDT, CDR2 YNNKEL (reference sequence). CDR3 bases: TGTGCCAGCAGCCCCACCGGGCAGGACTATGGCTACACCTTC. It is translated as CASSPTGQDYGYTF.

The genes are TRBV19 and TRBJ2-7; the D is unclear. Trimming stripped 2 bases from V and 3 bases from J, with 14 bases between. Germline lookup yields CDR1 LNHDA and CDR2 SQIVND (reference sequence). The CDR3 extends over 15 amino acids. The CDR3 sequence is CASSIFLGKGYEQYF. The CDR3 bases are TGTGCCAGTAGTATATTTCTGGGGAAGGGCTACGAGCAGTACTTC.

This rearrangement joins TRBV7-2 to TRBJ1-4; 9 positions match TRBD1. The CDR3 has 16 residues. Looked up from germline, CDR1 is SGHTA and CDR2 is FQGNSA. J was trimmed by 7 bases and V by 1 base; bases with no gene match: 7. The CDR3 DNA follows: TGTGCCAGCAGCTTAGTGAGGGGACAGGGAAGTGAAAAACTGTTTTTT. Translation gives CASSLVRGQGSEKLFF. Combining the CDR3 with reference TRBV7-2 and TRBJ1-4 gives the whole variable domain GAGVSQSPSNKVTEKGKDVELRCDPISGHTALYWYRQSLGQGLEFLIYFQGNSAPDKSGLPSDRFSAERTGGSVSTLTIQRTQQEDSAVYLCASSLVRGQGSEKLFFGSGTQLSVL.

The J gene is TRBJ1-6, the V gene TRBV5-5; TRBD1 agrees at 8 bases. This CDR3 region has 16 residues. The germline V gene has CDR1 SGHKS and CDR2 YYEKEE (reference sequence). Losses at the gene ends were 2 bases for V and 3 bases for J; bases not matched to a gene: 4. The CDR3: CASSFAGGGYNSPLHF. CDR3 nucleotides: TGTGCCAGCAGCTTCGCAGGGGGCGGCTATAATTCACCCCTCCACTTT.

The gene calls are TRBV20-1 and TRBJ1-2; D uncertain. V was clipped by 6 bases and J by 5 bases, with 10 bases between them. In germline, CDR1 is DFQATT, CDR2 SNEGSKA (reference sequence). The CDR3 runs to 11 residues. DNA of the CDR3: TGCAGTGCCGTTCAAGGTTATGGCTACACCTTC. It is translated as CSAVQGYGYTF.

The CDR3 is CASSLTGGGTEAFF. DNA of the CDR3: TGTGCCAGCAGCCTCACGGGCGGGGGGACTGAAGCTTTCTTT. V usage is TRBV7-9 and J usage is TRBJ1-1; TRBD1 is a possible D gene (5 bases). There are 14 residues in the CDR3. V dropped 5 bases and J dropped 5 bases, with 15 bases sitting between them. Germline V gives CDR1 SEHNR, CDR2 FQNEAQ (reference sequence).

The count of this clone is one. The chain uses TRBV10-3 and TRBJ1-2; TRBD1 might be the D (5 bases). The CDR3 is 16 residues long. The germline V and J ends were trimmed by 3 bases and 5 bases, with 19 bases remaining between them. Germline loops: CDR1 ENHRY, CDR2 SYGVKD. This CDR3 is CAISDPVSGWGYGYTF. The CDR3 nucleotides are TGTGCCATCAGTGACCCGGTCTCAGGGTGGGGATATGGCTACACCTTC.

The chain uses TRBV4-1 and TRBJ1-1, with D unclear. V lost 2 bases and J lost 11, with 9 bases in between. The germline V gene encodes CDR1 MGHRA and CDR2 YSYEKL. The CDR3 totals 11 residues. The CDR3 nucleotides read TGCGCCAGCAGCCAATCTGGGAAGGCTTTCTTT. Its protein is CASSQSGKAFF.

The rearrangement links TRBV3-1 (or the pseudogene TRBV3-2) to TRBJ2-5, with 13 positions matching TRBD2. Germline trimming cut 3 bases from V and 0 bases from J; bases unmatched to any gene: 1. Germline assignment: CDR1 LGHDT and CDR2 YNNKEL (reference sequence). This CDR3 is 16 amino acids long. CDR3 DNA sequence: TGTGCCAGCAGCCAGGGACTAGCGGGGTACCAAGAGACCCAGTACTTC. Translation: CASSQGLAGYQETQYF.

CDR3 in DNA: TGTGCCTGCACCCAGGGGCAGGGTGGCTACACCTTC. Its protein is CACTQGQGGYTF. The genes are TRBV30 and TRBJ1-2, with D possibly matching TRBD1 (6 bases). The CDR3 spans 12 residues. CDR1 and CDR2 from the germline V gene are GTSNPN and SVGIG (reference sequence). V shed 6 bases and J shed 7 bases, with 15 bases lying between them.

The chain combines TRBV6-6 with TRBJ1-3, with 7 bases fitting TRBD1. The V gene's germline CDR1 is MNHNY and CDR2 SVGAGI (reference sequence). The CDR3 has 17 residues. V gave up 5 bases and J gave up 0 bases; unmatched junction bases: 10. The CDR3 loop reads CASSPPYRGPSGNTIYF. The CDR3 DNA reads TGTGCCAGCAGTCCGCCCTACAGGGGCCCCTCTGGAAACACCATATATTTT.

In its sample, this clone was seen a few times. This sequence joins TRBV30 and TRBJ2-5, with D uncertain. Germline assignment: CDR1 GTSNPN and CDR2 SVGIG (reference sequence). Trimming pared 1 base from V and 1 base from J, leaving 10 bases between. The CDR3 totals 14 residues. The CDR3 is CAWSEGYPQETQYF. Here the CDR3 DNA reads TGTGCCTGGAGTGAAGGATACCCCCAAGAGACCCAGTACTTC.

The gene calls are TRBV7-9 and TRBJ1-6; D is undetermined. V was trimmed by 1 base and J by 5 bases, leaving 9 bases between them. The CDR3 extends over 15 amino acids. The germline CDR1 and CDR2 sequences are SEHNR and FQNEAQ (reference sequence). This CDR3 is CASSLVIVNNSPLHF. In nucleotides, the CDR3 is TGTGCCAGCAGCTTAGTTATTGTGAATAATTCACCCCTCCACTTT.

The gene calls are TRBV19 and TRBJ1-3; possible D gene TRBD1, 6 bases. V dropped 2 bases and J dropped 0 bases, with 14 bases sitting between them. CDR3 length: 17 amino acids. Germline V lookup: CDR1 LNHDA, CDR2 SQIVND (reference sequence). The chain's CDR3 is CASSISGARSSGNTIYF. For the CDR3, the DNA is TGTGCCAGTAGTATATCGGGGGCCAGAAGCTCTGGAAACACCATATATTTT.

The chain uses TRBV10-3 and TRBJ1-6, with D possibly matching TRBD1 (6 bases). Trimming left V 5 bases short and J 1 base short, with 30 bases between. CDR3 size: 22 residues. CDR1 is ENHRY, CDR2 SYGVKD, per germline. The CDR3 DNA reads as TGTGCCATCAGTCCTTCTCTGACCGGGGGCAGGACAGAGGGTTCCTATAATTCACCCCTCCACTTT. Protein: CAISPSLTGGRTEGSYNSPLHF.

This clone showed up just once. V gene TRBV25-1 combines with J gene TRBJ2-7; the D is unclear. CDR1 is MGHDK and CDR2 is SYGVNS in the germline V gene. There are 12 residues in the CDR3. Trimming left V 4 bases short and J 3 bases short, with 7 bases between. CDR3 in amino acids: CASSGQIYEQYF. The CDR3, as DNA: TGTGCCAGCAGTGGGCAGATCTACGAGCAGTACTTC.

The rearrangement uses TRBV30 and TRBJ1-1; 10 bases agree with TRBD1. The CDR3 loop spans 16 amino acids. Trimming cost V 2 bases and J 4 bases; bases outside gene matches: 10. Germline V gives CDR1 GTSNPN, CDR2 SVGIG (reference sequence). The CDR3 region is CAWSLTGDRGLTEAFF. In nucleotides, the CDR3 is TGTGCCTGGAGTTTAACGGGAGACAGGGGGCTCACTGAAGCTTTCTTT. Full variable domain (outside the CDR3, taken from reference TRBV30 and TRBJ1-1): SQTIHQWPATLVQPVGSPLSLECTVEGTSNPNLYWYRQAAGRGLQLLFYSVGIGQISSEVPQNLSASRPQDRQFILSSKKLLLSDSGFYLCAWSLTGDRGLTEAFFGQGTRLTVV.

J is TRBJ1-1 and V is TRBV5-1; tentatively, D is TRBD1 (5 bases). V was clipped by 3 bases and J by 7 bases, with 10 bases between them. CDR1 and CDR2 (germline): SGHRS, YFSETQ. This CDR3 has 12 amino acids. This CDR3 reads CASSSPGLEAFF. DNA of the CDR3: TGCGCCAGCAGCTCACCGGGACTTGAAGCTTTCTTT.